This T cell receptor (beta chain) was sequenced for a study of cytomegalovirus exposure and HLA in healthy donors. General study findings and limits: A later analysis reportedly identified an Asian-associated ancestry cluster as carrying fewer N-insertions than the approximately 670-donor mean. Overall, approximately 150 TCR beta chains were annotated as cytomegalovirus-associated. Under in vitro conditions, a few CMV-associated chains were confirmed as specific for CMV antigens.

The study ran its PCR with 60 Vbeta and 13 Jbeta primers. Profiling relied on immunoSEQ multiplex PCR, and the TCRdb table lists in-frame clones only, not all of them. Among approximately 150,000 clones listed, 73% were seen once. The sample holds one count of this clone. Antigen unknown. There are 15 residues in the CDR3. V lost 1 base to trimming and J lost 9 bases; unmatched junction nucleotides: 6. Germline V gene lookup returns CDR1 SGHNT and CDR2 YYREEE (reference sequence). The sequence was obtained from a woman aged 18-30 years in good health and CMV-seropositive. The chain combines TRBV5-4 with TRBJ2-1, with TRBD2 matching over 11 bases. The specimen sequenced was PBMCs. Written as DNA, the CDR3 is TGTGCCAGCAGCTTGTTAGCGGGGGGGCCGGGTGAGCAGTTCTTC. Translation gives CASSLLAGGPGEQFF.